Below are 24 T cell receptor beta chains sequenced from a single sample in a study of metastatic and nonmetastatic thyroid tumors. TCRdb re-clonotyped the PCR reads through MiXCR. In the table there are 30,000 to 45,000 clones, less than 30% of which are singletons. Thyroid surgery took place with no prior treatment in any patient. The sample taken for sequencing was blood. Receptor source: a male donor with papillary thyroid cancer or a benign thyroid nodule (not recorded which). Some clones in this sample may be carry-over from other donors' samples.

The gene calls are TRBV6-1 and TRBJ1-2; TRBD1 matches at 7 bases. CDR1 MNHNS and CDR2 SASEGT come from the germline V gene. V trimming: 3 bases; J trimming: 4 bases; junction bases outside the gene matches: 11. The CDR3 totals 16 residues. CDR3 loop: CASSEPRDRRSYGYTF. CDR3 coding DNA: TGTGCCAGCAGTGAGCCTAGGGACAGACGTTCCTATGGCTACACCTTC.

This clone qualifies as medium-sized (0.01 to 0.1%). Other nucleotide sequences in the sample specify the same CDR3. V and J are TRBV10-1 and TRBJ2-7, with D maybe TRBD1 (6 bases). The CDR3 contains 13 residues. V was cut by 4 bases and J by 2 bases, with 9 bases left in between. Germline CDR1 and CDR2: WNHNN and SYGVQD (reference sequence). CDR3 in amino acids: CASSAGQPYEQYF. The CDR3 region has the DNA TGCGCCAGCAGTGCGGGACAACCCTACGAGCAGTACTTC.

V gene TRBV2 combines with J gene TRBJ1-6; D is perhaps TRBD1 (6 bases). The CDR3 is 13 amino acids. CDR1 is SNHLY, CDR2 FYNNEI, per germline. Trimming cost V 7 bases and J 8 bases, with 12 bases left between them. The CDR3 DNA reads TGTGCCAGCACCGGGACATCGGATTCACCCCTCCACTTT. Its translation: CASTGTSDSPLHF.

The chain couples TRBV20-1 to TRBJ2-5, with 11 bases identical to TRBD2. Germline CDR1 and CDR2: DFQATT and SNEGSKA (reference sequence). V shed 5 bases and J 5 bases; nucleotides not matched to a gene: 7. This CDR3 has 14 residues. The CDR3 region is CSAGGLAVRETQYF. CDR3 nucleotide sequence: TGCAGTGCTGGGGGACTAGCGGTCCGGGAGACCCAGTACTTC.

The J gene is TRBJ2-7, the V gene TRBV19, with D unresolved. With 5 bases removed from V and 5 bases from J, the gap between germline ends came to 10 bases. This CDR3 spans 12 amino acids. The V gene's germline CDR1 is LNHDA and CDR2 SQIVND (reference sequence). This chain's CDR3 is CASSLPGNEQYF. The CDR3 DNA sequence: TGTGCCAGTAGTCTCCCCGGAAACGAGCAGTACTTC.

The rearrangement uses TRBV14 and TRBJ2-7; TRBD1 matches at 10 bases. Looked up from germline, CDR1 is SGHDN and CDR2 is FVKESK. This CDR3 region has 14 residues. J gave up 6 bases and V 4 bases, and 6 bases lay outside the gene matches. In DNA form, the CDR3 reads TGTGCCAGCAGCCTCCGGGACAGGGGTTTCGAGCAGTACTTC. It specifies CASSLRDRGFEQYF.

The J gene is TRBJ2-7, the V gene TRBV18, with D possibly TRBD2 on 6 matching bases. The V and J ends lost 5 bases and 2 bases respectively, with 10 bases between them. CDR1 and CDR2 from the germline V gene are KGHSH and LQKENI. The CDR3 totals 13 residues. CDR3 sequence (DNA): TGTGCCAGCTCAGCGGGGTTTGCCTACGAGCAGTACTTC. Encoded protein: CASSAGFAYEQYF.

This clone was observed at least ten times. The chain uses TRBV27 and TRBJ1-4; TRBD1 aligns across 7 bases. CDR1 is MNHEY, CDR2 SMNVEV, per germline (reference sequence). This CDR3 is built from 17 residues. J lost 7 bases, V lost 4 bases, and 15 bases had no gene match. CDR3 DNA sequence: TGTGCCAGCAGTTCCTTACCCGGACAGGCTGGTGCTGAAAAACTGTTTTTT. This codes for CASSSLPGQAGAEKLFF.

This chain links TRBV3-1 with TRBJ2-6, with 9 bases aligning to TRBD1. Germline loops: CDR1 LGHDT, CDR2 YNNKEL (reference sequence). The CDR3 has 18 amino acids. The junction had 9 bases not matched to a gene; V was cut back by 2 bases and J by 4 bases. CDR3 region: CASSQYTGGAKGANVLTF. Here the CDR3 DNA reads TGTGCCAGCAGCCAATACACAGGGGGCGCGAAGGGGGCCAACGTCCTGACTTTC.

The chain has TRBV6-6 and TRBJ2-3; no reliable D call. The CDR3 loop spans 13 amino acids. V was cut by 0 bases and J by 6 bases, with 7 bases left in between. Germline V gene lookup returns CDR1 MNHNY and CDR2 SVGAGI (reference sequence). The CDR3 DNA is TGTGCCAGCAGTTACTCAGGGTCTGATACGCAGTATTTT. Encoded protein: CASSYSGSDTQYF.

This clone was counted between two and nine times. The CDR3 coding sequence is TGTGCCAGCAGTTTACCGACTAGCAGCTCCCCCTACGAGCAGTACTTC. It specifies CASSLPTSSSPYEQYF. The chain is built from TRBV28 and TRBJ2-7; 7 bases align to TRBD2. This CDR3 comprises 16 residues. The germline CDR1 and CDR2 sequences are MDHEN and SYDVKM. V lost 2 bases to trimming and J lost 2 bases; unmatched junction nucleotides: 9.

By proportion, this clone is medium-sized. The V call is TRBV4-1, the J call TRBJ2-7; TRBD2 matches at 7 bases. CDR3 length: 16 residues. Trimming at V came to 0 bases and at J to 6 bases, leaving 11 bases not matched to a gene. Germline V gene lookup returns CDR1 MGHRA and CDR2 YSYEKL. The DNA of the CDR3 is TGCGCCAGCAGCCAAGATGGGGAGGGAGGTCGTTTCGAGCAGTACTTC. It encodes CASSQDGEGGRFEQYF.

This clone has at least ten counts. This sequence joins TRBV4-1 and TRBJ2-1, with 7 bases aligning to TRBD2. V shed 2 bases, J shed 7 bases, and the junction held 14 bases outside the gene matches. The germline V gene encodes CDR1 MGHRA and CDR2 YSYEKL. The CDR3 contains 17 residues. CDR3 residues: CASSQPIGEGWGNEQFF. The CDR3 region has the DNA TGCGCCAGCAGCCAACCCATTGGGGAGGGGTGGGGGAATGAGCAGTTCTTC.

V gene TRBV5-1 combines with J gene TRBJ2-7; TRBD2 matches 13 bases. V dropped 3 bases and J dropped 3; count of bases not matched to a gene: 3. Germline V gene lookup returns CDR1 SGHRS and CDR2 YFSETQ. The CDR3 length is 15 residues. The CDR3 here is CASSWGTSGNYEQYF. CDR3 coding DNA: TGCGCCAGCAGCTGGGGGACTAGCGGGAACTACGAGCAGTACTTC.

The chain uses TRBV28 and TRBJ1-4, with D possibly matching TRBD1 (5 bases). V was cut by 5 bases and J by 6 bases, with 16 bases left in between. From germline, CDR1 is MDHEN and CDR2 SYDVKM. This CDR3 contains 15 residues. CDR3: CASSGGIGPDEKLFF. DNA of the CDR3: TGTGCCAGCAGTGGGGGTATCGGCCCGGATGAAAAACTGTTTTTT.

This clone is labeled as medium-sized. The chain recombines TRBV11-2 with TRBJ1-2; D might be TRBD1 (5 bases). CDR1 is SGHAT, CDR2 FQNNGV, per germline. The CDR3 consists of 16 residues. V dropped 1 base and J dropped 5 bases, with 17 bases sitting between them. The CDR3 bases are TGTGCCAGCAGCTTAGTTAGCTGGGGCGATTTTTATGGCTACACCTTC. Translated: CASSLVSWGDFYGYTF.

This clone was found a few times. The genes are TRBV28 and TRBJ1-2; maybe TRBD1 (5 bases). The germline CDR1 and CDR2 sequences are MDHEN and SYDVKM. V lost 7 bases to trimming and J lost 2 bases, with 11 bases between them. The CDR3 consists of 13 residues. CDR3 DNA: TGTGCCAGCAATCCCGGGGGGAACTATGGCTACACCTTC. Translated: CASNPGGNYGYTF.

This rearrangement joins TRBV6-1 to TRBJ2-1, with 9 bases identical to TRBD2. The CDR3 has 14 amino acids. CDR1 and CDR2 from the germline V gene are MNHNS and SASEGT. After removal of 3 bases from V and 7 bases from J, the junction contained 4 bases not matched to a gene. The CDR3 is CASSDASGVNEQFF. The CDR3 nucleotides are TGTGCCAGCAGTGACGCTAGCGGGGTAAATGAGCAGTTCTTC.

This chain connects TRBV10-2 to TRBJ2-5; 10 nucleotides align to TRBD2. Germline loops: CDR1 WSHSY, CDR2 SAAADI. The V segment lost 4 bases and the J segment 4 bases; nucleotides outside the gene matches: 6. The CDR3 spans 15 residues. CDR3 nucleotide sequence: TGCGCCAGCAGTGTAATAGCGGGGGGCAGAGAGACCCAGTACTTC. Translated, it gives CASSVIAGGRETQYF.

This clone appeared a few times. The chain couples TRBV20-1 to TRBJ2-3; D possibly uses TRBD1 or TRBD2 (5 bases each). This CDR3 spans 14 amino acids. Germline V CDR1 and CDR2: DFQATT, SNEGSKA (reference sequence). The ends were cut back, 3 bases at V and 4 bases at J, with 14 bases in the middle. The CDR3 bases are TGCAGTGCTAGCTTTGGGGGATTGGCAGATACGCAGTATTTT. Translation gives CSASFGGLADTQYF.

This clone was picked up many times. This chain links TRBV20-1 with TRBJ2-5; D is tentatively TRBD1 or TRBD2 (5 bases each). V gave up 6 bases and J gave up 7 bases, with 12 bases separating them. CDR1 is DFQATT and CDR2 is SNEGSKA in the germline V gene (reference sequence). This CDR3 has 11 residues. The CDR3 coding sequence is TGCAGTGCCTCCAATGGGGGGACCCAGTACTTC. It yields the protein CSASNGGTQYF.

This clone was detected many times. With a much larger clone just one base away, this may be a read error. At the DNA level, this CDR3 is encoded by other sequences in the same sample as well. V is TRBV2 and J is TRBJ1-6; D gene uncertain. Germline CDR1 and CDR2: SNHLY and FYNNEI. The CDR3 loop spans 15 amino acids. The V gene lost 3 bases and the J gene lost 7 bases, with 13 bases spanning the gap. CDR3 nucleotide sequence: TGTGCCAGCAGTGAGCATTTATTAAGCAATTCACCCCTCCACTTT. Translation: CASSEHLLSNSPLHF.

J is TRBJ1-6 and V is TRBV4-1; no clear D gene. The CDR3 is 16 residues long. V was shortened by 1 base and J by 0 bases, with 7 bases between the two germline ends. Germline V gene data show CDR1 as MGHRA and CDR2 as YSYEKL. DNA for the CDR3: TGCGCCAGCAGCCAAGCCCAAAGCTCCTATAATTCACCCCTCCACTTT. Protein: CASSQAQSSYNSPLHF.

A note on this clone: Compared with germline, one end of the junction differs, possibly owing to a read error. The rearrangement links TRBV6-1 to TRBJ2-1, with D perhaps TRBD2 (5 bases). The CDR3 sequence is 12 residues long. Germline values: CDR1 MNHNS, CDR2 SASEGT. CDR3 loop: CASSRLAGERFF. The CDR3 nucleotides are TGTGCCAGCAGCCGGCTAGCTGGTGAGCGGTTCTTC.